This T cell receptor (beta chain) was identified in a study of CD8+CD57+ T cells in acquired aplastic anemia (dated by TCRdb to about 2018). The study in broad terms: On average, sorted CD4+ and CD8+ cells yielded about 3 ug of extracted DNA, with a range of roughly 0.18 to 30 ug. CD8+CD57+ expansion was defined as a frequency above the mean frequency observed in healthy subjects.

V sheds 7 bases and J sheds 4 bases, leaving 14 bases between their ends. From the cysteine through the phenylalanine, the CDR3 covers 15 amino acids. Only the CDR3 region is kept as DNA, spanning 45 bases read in frame from base 1. This clonotype showed up many times. Its antigen is still unknown. Per-nucleotide qualities are absent, and no much larger clonotype sits a single base away. Results the study describes overall, beyond this receptor: CD8+ Simpson's diversity did not differ significantly between patients and healthy controls (P=0.060). Around 30 CD8+ CDR3 sequences were found in both patients and controls but appeared to be highly expressed in patients and within the immunodominant clones of the patients.

Genomic DNA was used as template for profiling of TCR beta VDJ combinations and CDR3 sequences. An Illumina HiSeq 2000 was the platform used for TCR repertoire sequencing. As for the original processing: Repertoire assessment relied on Simpson's diversity index, CDR3 size and DJ length profiles, and TRBV/TRBJ rearrangement plots. The immunodominant clone was defined as the most abundant DNA sequence in deep sequencing data. CDR3 amino acid sequences were checked for sharing across subjects and were also compared against the VDJdb database and published repertoires. TCRdb ran its own pipeline on the public reads, namely fastp trimming at Q25 and MiXCR clone calling, and kept in-frame beta chains. Entries are consolidated by CDR3 protein sequence, retaining the most common genes and DNA. TCRdb's processing, not the study's, gives the V and J calls here. The sample table records about 180,000 distinct CDR3 sequences; roughly half of these occur just once. In total, the top ten clones hold about 1.8% of the sample.

Expansion of CD8+CD57+ cells had been shown by flow cytometry in the patients chosen for sequencing. Every patient had severe acquired aplastic anemia, diagnosed using the International Study of Aplastic Anemia and Agranulocytosis and Camitta criteria. No therapy had been received by the patients at the time of blood sampling. In this study, sorted CD4+ and CD8+ T cells from the blood of healthy subjects and of severe aplastic anemia patients had their TCR repertoires deep-sequenced. In the USA, patient enrollment took place under clinicaltrials.gov protocols 00001620, 01623167, 00001397, 00071045, 00081523 and 00961064. Ficoll-Paque density gradient centrifugation was used to isolate peripheral blood mononuclear cells. CD4+ and CD8+ T cells were sorted by FACS or magnetic beads before DNA extraction.

The chain is made from TRBV12-3 or TRBV12-4 and TRBJ1-6; a tentative D match to TRBD1 spans 6 bases. The TCR was taken from a human donor with aplastic anemia. The source material was sorted CD4+, CD8+, or CD8+CD57+ T cells (not recorded which) from PBMCs. At the DNA level, the sequence is TGTGCCAGCACCCTGGGGGGCCAGTATAATTCACCCCTCCACTTT. Its protein product is CASTLGGQYNSPLHF.